This T cell receptor (beta chain) was recovered during a study of primary melanoma T cells and metastatic recurrence. Study-level background: Primary melanomas here were stage T2 to T4, over 1 mm thick.

Method: immunoSEQ multiplex PCR; TCRdb's copy keeps in-frame clones and lacks some. The sample has 1,200 to 1,500 clones; roughly nine tenths are singletons. Losses at the gene ends were 6 bases for V and 11 bases for J; bases not matched to a gene: 10. Germline CDR1 is MDHEN and CDR2 is SYDVKM. The CDR3 length is 13 residues. Notes on the study in general: Regardless of ulceration, mitotic rate or nodal disease, >20% T-cell fraction appeared protective. A T-cell-mediated antitumor response in primary melanoma was only suggested. Progression-free survival prediction reportedly improved most when T-cell fraction, rather than another histopathological variable, joined tumor thickness.

Details on this clone: What it binds is unknown.

The rearrangement joins TRBV28 to TRBJ1-1; 9 nucleotides match TRBD1. Sequences were obtained from melanoma tumor tissue. This TCR came from a human donor with melanoma. The CDR3, as DNA: TGTGCCAGCAGCTCCGGGACAGGGTTCGCCGCTTTCTTT. The encoded protein is CASSSGTGFAAFF. The whole variable domain, remainder taken from reference TRBV28 and TRBJ1-1, is DVKVTQSSRYLVKRTGEKVFLECVQDMDHENMFWYRQDPGLGLRLIYFSYDVKMKEKGDIPEGYSVSREKKERFSLILESASTNQTSMYLCASSSGTGFAAFFGQGTRLTVV.